A selection of T cell receptor beta chains follows, all from one sample in a study of response to subunit inactivated influenza vaccine. From the RT-PCR reads, TCRdb called clonotypes with MiXCR, one entry per CDR3 protein. In the table there are around 500,000 distinct CDR3 sequences, approximately 11% of which are singletons. The source material was PBMCs from blood, sampled more than 35 days after vaccination. The receptors originated from a man in his fifties or sixties who received an inactivated influenza vaccine. CDR3s leave out the opening cysteine and the closing phenylalanine or tryptophan. D genes are given only for firm matches.

CDR3aa	j_gene	d_gene	v_gene
ASSFTGWGETQY	TRBJ2-5	NA	TRBV28
ATSRVGAGYGYT	TRBJ1-2	NA	TRBV15
ASSYYRTQETQY	TRBJ2-5	NA	TRBV6-2/TRBV6-3
ASSWLGHSTGELF	TRBJ2-2	NA	TRBV12-3/TRBV12-4
ASSPKYQETQY	TRBJ2-5	NA	TRBV6-1
ARPRTSGGGETQY	TRBJ2-5	TRBD2	TRBV19
ASSPRPPGLDEQY	TRBJ2-7	NA	TRBV7-8
ASSLERASSYEQY	TRBJ2-7	NA	TRBV7-8
ASSQGTYNTGELF	TRBJ2-2	NA	TRBV5-1
ASSYQPGPYGYT	TRBJ1-2	NA	TRBV6-5
ASSSIGRGDTEAF	TRBJ1-1	NA	TRBV5-1
SAGTDTDTQY	TRBJ2-3	TRBD1	TRBV20-1
ASSLAQGCYNEQF	TRBJ2-1	NA	TRBV7-9
ASSQDHGGQVYNYGYT	TRBJ1-2	TRBD1	TRBV3-1
SVEDRLAAYNEQF	TRBJ2-1	NA	TRBV29-1
ASSLLGGDGSKNIQY	TRBJ2-4	NA	TRBV5-1
ASSLLAGVTGELF	TRBJ2-2	TRBD2	TRBV28
ASSFPEASTDTQY	TRBJ2-3	NA	TRBV6-5
ASSLGRGNTEAF	TRBJ1-1	NA	TRBV12-3/TRBV12-4
ASSLGQNGYGYT	TRBJ1-2	NA	TRBV5-6
ASSPPNQGAARKTKLF	TRBJ1-4	TRBD1	TRBV18
ASSTDMNTEAF	TRBJ1-1	NA	TRBV7-2
ASSSGSSGGTFQF	TRBJ2-1	TRBD2	TRBV6-5
ASRAALAGEQF	TRBJ2-1	NA	TRBV6-1
ASSTSGAISYEQY	TRBJ2-7	TRBD2	TRBV7-2
ASRTQGQNTEAF	TRBJ1-1	NA	TRBV5-1